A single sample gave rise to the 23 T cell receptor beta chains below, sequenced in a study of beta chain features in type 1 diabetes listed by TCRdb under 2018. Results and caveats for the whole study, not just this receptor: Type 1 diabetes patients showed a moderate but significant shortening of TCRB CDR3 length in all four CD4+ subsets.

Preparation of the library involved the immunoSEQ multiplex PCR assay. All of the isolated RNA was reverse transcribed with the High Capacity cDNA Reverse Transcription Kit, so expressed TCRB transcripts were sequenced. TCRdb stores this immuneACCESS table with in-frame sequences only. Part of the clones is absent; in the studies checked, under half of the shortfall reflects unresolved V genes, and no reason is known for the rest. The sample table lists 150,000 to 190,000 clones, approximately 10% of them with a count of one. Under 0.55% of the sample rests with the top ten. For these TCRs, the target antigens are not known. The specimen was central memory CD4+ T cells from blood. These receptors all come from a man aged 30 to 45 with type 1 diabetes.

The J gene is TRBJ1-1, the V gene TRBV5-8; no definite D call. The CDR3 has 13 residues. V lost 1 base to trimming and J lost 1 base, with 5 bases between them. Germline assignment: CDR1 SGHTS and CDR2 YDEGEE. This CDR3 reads CASSLSSNTEAFF. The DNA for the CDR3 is TGTGCCAGCAGCTTGTCTTCGAACACTGAAGCTTTCTTT.

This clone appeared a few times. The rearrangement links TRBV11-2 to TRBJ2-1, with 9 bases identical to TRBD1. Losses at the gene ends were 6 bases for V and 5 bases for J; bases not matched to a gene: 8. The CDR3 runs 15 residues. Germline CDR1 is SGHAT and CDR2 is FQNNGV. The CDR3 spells CASRIGTGLDNEQFF. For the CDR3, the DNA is TGTGCCAGCAGGATAGGGACAGGGCTGGACAATGAGCAGTTCTTC.

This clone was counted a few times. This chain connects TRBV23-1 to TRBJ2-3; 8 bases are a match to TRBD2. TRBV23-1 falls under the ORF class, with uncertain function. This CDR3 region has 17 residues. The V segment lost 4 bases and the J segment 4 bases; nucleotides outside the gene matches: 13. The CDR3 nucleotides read TGCGCCAGCAGTCCTCCAACGGGGGGGCTCGCGGCAGATACGCAGTATTTT. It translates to CASSPPTGGLAADTQYF.

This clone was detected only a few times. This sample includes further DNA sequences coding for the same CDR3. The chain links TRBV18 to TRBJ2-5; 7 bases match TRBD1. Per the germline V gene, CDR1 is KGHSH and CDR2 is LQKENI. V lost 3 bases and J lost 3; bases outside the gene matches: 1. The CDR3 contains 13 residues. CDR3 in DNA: TGTGCCAGCTCACCCGGGACAGAAGAGACCCAGTACTTC. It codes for CASSPGTEETQYF. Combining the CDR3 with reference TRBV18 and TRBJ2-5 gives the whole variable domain NAGVMQNPRHLVRRRGQEARLRCSPMKGHSHVYWYRQLPEEGLKFMVYLQKENIIDESGMPKERFSAEFPKEGPSILRIQQVVRGDSAAYFCASSPGTEETQYFGPGTRLLVL.

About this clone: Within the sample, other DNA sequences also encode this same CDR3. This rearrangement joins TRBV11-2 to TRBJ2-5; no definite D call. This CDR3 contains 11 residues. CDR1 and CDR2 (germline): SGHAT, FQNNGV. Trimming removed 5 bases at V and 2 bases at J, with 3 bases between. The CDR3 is CASSPQETQYF. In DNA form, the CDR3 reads TGTGCCAGCAGCCCTCAAGAGACCCAGTACTTC.

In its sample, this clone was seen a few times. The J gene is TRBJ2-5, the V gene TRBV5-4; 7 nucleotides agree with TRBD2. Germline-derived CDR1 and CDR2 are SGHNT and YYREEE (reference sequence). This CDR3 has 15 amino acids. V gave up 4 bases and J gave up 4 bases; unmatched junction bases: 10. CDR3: CASSAGTTGPETQYF. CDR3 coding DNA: TGTGCCAGCAGCGCAGGGACTACCGGGCCAGAGACCCAGTACTTC. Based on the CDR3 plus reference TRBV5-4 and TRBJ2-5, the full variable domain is ETGVTQSPTHLIKTRGQQVTLRCSSQSGHNTVSWYQQALGQGPQFIFQYYREEENGRGNFPPRFSGLQFPNYSSELNVNALELDDSALYLCASSAGTTGPETQYFGPGTRLLVL.

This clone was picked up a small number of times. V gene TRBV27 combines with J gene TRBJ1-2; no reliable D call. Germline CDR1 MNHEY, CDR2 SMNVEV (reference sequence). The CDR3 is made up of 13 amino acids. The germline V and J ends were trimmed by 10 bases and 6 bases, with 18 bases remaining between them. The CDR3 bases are TGTGCCACCCGGACCGGGAGGGTACATGGCTACACCTTC. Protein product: CATRTGRVHGYTF.

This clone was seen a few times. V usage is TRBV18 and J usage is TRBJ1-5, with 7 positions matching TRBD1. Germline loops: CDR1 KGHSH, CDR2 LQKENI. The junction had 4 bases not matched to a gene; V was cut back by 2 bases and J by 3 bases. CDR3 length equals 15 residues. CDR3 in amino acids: CASSPNRGLNQPQHF. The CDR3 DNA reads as TGTGCCAGCTCACCAAACAGGGGACTCAATCAGCCCCAGCATTTT.

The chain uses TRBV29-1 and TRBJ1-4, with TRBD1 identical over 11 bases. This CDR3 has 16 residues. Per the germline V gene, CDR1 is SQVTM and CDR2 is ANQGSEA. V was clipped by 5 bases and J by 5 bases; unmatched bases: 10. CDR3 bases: TGCAGCGTTCTTGGACAGGGGGCTATCGACAATGAAAAACTGTTTTTT. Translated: CSVLGQGAIDNEKLFF.

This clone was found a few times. The CDR3 region is CAWVPSYAEAFF. CDR3 DNA: TGTGCCTGGGTGCCCAGTTATGCTGAAGCTTTCTTT. The V call is TRBV30, the J call TRBJ1-1; D is undetermined. The CDR3 has 12 amino acids. Trimming pared 5 bases from V and 6 bases from J, leaving 13 bases between. Germline V gene lookup returns CDR1 GTSNPN and CDR2 SVGIG (reference sequence).

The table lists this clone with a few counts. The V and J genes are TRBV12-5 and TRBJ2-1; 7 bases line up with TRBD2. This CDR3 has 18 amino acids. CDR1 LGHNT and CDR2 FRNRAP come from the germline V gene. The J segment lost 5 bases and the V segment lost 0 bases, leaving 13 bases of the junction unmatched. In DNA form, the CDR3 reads TGTGCTAGTGGTTTGGTACTCGACGGGAGGAGTTTCCACAATGAGCAGTTCTTC. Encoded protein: CASGLVLDGRSFHNEQFF.

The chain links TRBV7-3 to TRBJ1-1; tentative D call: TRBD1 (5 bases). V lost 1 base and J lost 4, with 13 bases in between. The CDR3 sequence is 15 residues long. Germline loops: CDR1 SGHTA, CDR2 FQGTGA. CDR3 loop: CASSLRGGAGTEAFF. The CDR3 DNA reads TGTGCCAGCAGCTTAAGGGGAGGGGCGGGCACTGAAGCTTTCTTT. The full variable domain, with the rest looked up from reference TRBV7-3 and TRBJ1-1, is GAGVSQTPSNKVTEKGKYVELRCDPISGHTALYWYRQSLGQGPEFLIYFQGTGAADDSGLPNDRFFAVRPEGSVSTLKIQRTERGDSAVYLCASSLRGGAGTEAFFGQGTRLTVV.

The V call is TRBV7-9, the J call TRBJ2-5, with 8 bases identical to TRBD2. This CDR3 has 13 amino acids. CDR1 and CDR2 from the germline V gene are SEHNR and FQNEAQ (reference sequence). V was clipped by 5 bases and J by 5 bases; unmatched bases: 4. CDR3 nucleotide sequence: TGTGCCAGCAGCCTCAGCGGGAGTGAGACCCAGTACTTC. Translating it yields CASSLSGSETQYF.

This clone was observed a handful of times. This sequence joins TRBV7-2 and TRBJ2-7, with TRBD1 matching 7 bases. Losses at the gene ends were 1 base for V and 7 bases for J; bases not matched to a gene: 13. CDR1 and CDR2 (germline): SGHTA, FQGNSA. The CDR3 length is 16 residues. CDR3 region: CASSLGVGGQAREQYF. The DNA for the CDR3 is TGTGCCAGCAGCTTAGGAGTTGGCGGACAGGCCCGGGAGCAGTACTTC.

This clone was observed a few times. As DNA, the CDR3 is TGTGCCAGCAGCTTAGCGGCACGTCAGCCCCAGCATTTT. Its protein product is CASSLAARQPQHF. This chain links TRBV7-2 with TRBJ1-5; D is undetermined. This CDR3 has 13 residues. The V end was cut by 0 bases, the J end by 6 bases, with 6 bases between. The germline gives CDR1 SGHTA, CDR2 FQGNSA.

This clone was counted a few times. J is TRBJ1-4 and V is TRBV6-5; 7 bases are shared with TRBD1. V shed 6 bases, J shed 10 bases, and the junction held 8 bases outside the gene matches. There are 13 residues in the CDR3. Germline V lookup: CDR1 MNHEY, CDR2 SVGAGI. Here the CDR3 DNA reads TGTGCCAGCAGACCATCGGGACAGTTAAAACTGTTTTTT. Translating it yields CASRPSGQLKLFF.

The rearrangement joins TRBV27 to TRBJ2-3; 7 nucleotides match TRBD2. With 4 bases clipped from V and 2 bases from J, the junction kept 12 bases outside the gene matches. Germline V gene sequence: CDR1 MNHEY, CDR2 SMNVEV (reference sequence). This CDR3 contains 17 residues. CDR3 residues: CASSSLLRREFTDTQYF. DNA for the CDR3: TGTGCCAGCAGTTCTCTACTGCGGCGGGAGTTCACAGATACGCAGTATTTT.

CDR3 in DNA: TGTGCCAGTAGTTACACCAGGACTGAAGCTTTCTTT. Protein product: CASSYTRTEAFF. The V gene is TRBV19, the J gene TRBJ1-1; D is uncertain. The germline gives CDR1 LNHDA, CDR2 SQIVND (reference sequence). This CDR3 region has 12 residues. Trimming stripped 5 bases from V and 5 bases from J, with 9 bases between.

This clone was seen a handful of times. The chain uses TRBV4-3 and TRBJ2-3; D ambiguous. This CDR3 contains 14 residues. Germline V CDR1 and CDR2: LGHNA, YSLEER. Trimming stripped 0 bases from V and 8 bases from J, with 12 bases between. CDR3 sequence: CASSQEVKRSTQYF. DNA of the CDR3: TGCGCCAGCAGCCAAGAGGTCAAACGGAGTACGCAGTATTTT.

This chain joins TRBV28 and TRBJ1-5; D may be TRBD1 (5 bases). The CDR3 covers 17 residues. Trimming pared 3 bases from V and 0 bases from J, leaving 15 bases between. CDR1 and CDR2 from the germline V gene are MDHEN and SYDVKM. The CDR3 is CASSFHFRGDSNQPQHF. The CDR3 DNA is TGTGCCAGCAGTTTTCATTTTCGGGGGGATAGCAATCAGCCCCAGCATTTT.

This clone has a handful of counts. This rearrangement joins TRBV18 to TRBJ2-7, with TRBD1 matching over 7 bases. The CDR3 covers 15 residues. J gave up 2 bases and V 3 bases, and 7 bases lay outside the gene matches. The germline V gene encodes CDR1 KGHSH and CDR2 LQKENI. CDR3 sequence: CASSPRQGETYEQYF. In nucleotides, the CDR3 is TGTGCCAGCTCACCCCGACAGGGAGAAACCTACGAGCAGTACTTC.

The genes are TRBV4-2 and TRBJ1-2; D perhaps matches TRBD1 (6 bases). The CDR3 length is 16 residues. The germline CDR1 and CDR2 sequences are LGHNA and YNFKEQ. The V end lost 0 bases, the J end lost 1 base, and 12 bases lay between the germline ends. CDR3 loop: CASSQDHREFNYGYTF. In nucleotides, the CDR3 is TGTGCCAGCAGCCAAGACCACAGGGAATTTAACTATGGCTACACCTTC.

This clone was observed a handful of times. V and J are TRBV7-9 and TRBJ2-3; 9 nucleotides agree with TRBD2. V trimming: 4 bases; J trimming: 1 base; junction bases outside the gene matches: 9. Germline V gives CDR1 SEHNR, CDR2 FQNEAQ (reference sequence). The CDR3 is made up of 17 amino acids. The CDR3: CASSWASGNHRTDTQYF. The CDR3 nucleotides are TGTGCCAGCAGCTGGGCTAGCGGGAATCACCGCACAGATACGCAGTATTTT.